This passage covers 28 T cell receptor beta chains from one sample sequenced in a study of neurological immune-mediated disorders. Described time point: technical triplicate 1. Via MiXCR, TCRdb re-called the 5' RACE reads, giving one row per CDR3 protein. Of some 38,000 distinct CDR3 sequences listed, around 10% were seen once; the top ten hold about 4%. The sequencing sample was made of PBMCs. These receptors were collected from a man aged 55 to 69 with HTLV-1-associated myelopathy (HAM/TSP).

This clonotype was picked up many times. The chain joins TRBV5-1 to TRBJ2-7, with D possibly TRBD2 on 5 matching bases. V was clipped by 4 bases and J by 3 bases, with 11 bases between them. This CDR3 comprises 13 residues. Germline CDR1 reads SGHRS; CDR2 reads YFSETQ. The chain's CDR3 is CASSPSPDYEQYF. CDR3 in DNA: TGCGCCAGCAGCCCTAGCCCCGACTACGAGCAGTACTTC.

This clonotype has at least ten counts. V usage is TRBV20-1 and J usage is TRBJ2-3; 10 bases align to TRBD2. CDR3 length: 13 amino acids. The germline V gene has CDR1 DFQATT and CDR2 SNEGSKA (reference sequence). V dropped 8 bases and J dropped 3; count of bases not matched to a gene: 5. CDR3 amino acids: CSPPAGGTDTQYF. CDR3 bases: TGCAGTCCGCCAGCGGGAGGGACAGATACGCAGTATTTT.

There are many counts of this clonotype. The gene calls are TRBV27 and TRBJ2-7; 8 bases map to TRBD2. The CDR3 consists of 14 residues. The V segment lost 3 bases and the J segment 2 bases; nucleotides outside the gene matches: 3. The germline V gene encodes CDR1 MNHEY and CDR2 SMNVEV (reference sequence). CDR3 bases: TGTGCCAGCAGTTTCAGCGGGAGTCCCTACGAGCAGTACTTC. It encodes CASSFSGSPYEQYF.

The sample holds many counts of this clonotype. The rearrangement links TRBV27 to TRBJ1-1, with 9 bases that match TRBD1. After removal of 7 bases from V and 4 bases from J, the junction contained 13 bases not matched to a gene. Germline V gene data show CDR1 as MNHEY and CDR2 as SMNVEV (reference sequence). The CDR3 runs to 16 residues. The CDR3 DNA reads TGTGCCAGCACCTCCCGACAGGGGGATTGGGGCACTGAAGCTTTCTTT. It is translated as CASTSRQGDWGTEAFF.

This clonotype was observed at least ten times. The chain has TRBV5-1 and TRBJ1-6, with D unresolved. The CDR3 totals 15 residues. Germline V lookup: CDR1 SGHRS, CDR2 YFSETQ. Trimming shortened V by 0 bases and J by 7 bases, and 11 bases separated the two germline ends. The CDR3 reads CASSLDGLENSPLHF. The CDR3, as DNA: TGCGCCAGCAGCTTGGATGGGCTTGAGAATTCACCCCTCCACTTT.

This clonotype was counted ten times or more. The genes are TRBV7-9 and TRBJ2-7, with 8 positions matching TRBD1. The CDR3 covers 14 residues. The germline V gene encodes CDR1 SEHNR and CDR2 FQNEAQ (reference sequence). The trim removed 5 bases at V and 4 bases at J, leaving 7 bases unmatched. The CDR3 spells CASSRTGQGYEQYF. Written as DNA, the CDR3 is TGTGCCAGCAGCCGGACAGGGCAAGGGTACGAGCAGTACTTC.

This clonotype was recorded a few times. A read error may explain this, as a much larger clone is one base away. The rearrangement joins TRBV6-1 to TRBJ1-5; D is uncertain. This CDR3 comprises 14 residues. CDR1 and CDR2 from the germline V gene are MNHNS and SASEGT. V was shortened by 1 base and J by 8 bases, with 12 bases between the two germline ends. The CDR3 region has the DNA TGTGCCAGCAGTGAAGGGTACCGGAATAAGCCCCAGCATTTT. Residues: CASSEGYRNKPQHF.

This clonotype has more than one count but fewer than ten. The rearrangement uses TRBV7-8 and TRBJ1-2; no clear D. CDR1 and CDR2 (germline): SGHVS, FQNEAQ. The CDR3 is 13 amino acids. V lost 5 bases to trimming and J lost 5 bases, with 12 bases between them. In DNA form, the CDR3 reads TGTGCCAGCAGCCCCCTCCTTGGGTATGGCTACACCTTC. This codes for CASSPLLGYGYTF.

Notes on this clonotype: A much larger clone lies one base from this, so it may be a read error. The chain employs TRBV29-1 and TRBJ2-5; TRBD2 matches at 9 bases. The CDR3 has 16 residues. Germline assignment: CDR1 SQVTM and CDR2 ANQGSEA. CDR3 coding DNA: TGCAGCGTTGATAGCTGGGGCGGGAGGGCCGCAGAGATCCAGTACTTC. It translates to CSVDSWGGRAAEIQYF.

This clonotype has a count of ten or more. The CDR3 region has the DNA TGCGCCAGCAGTGGCCTAGCGGGAGGACCCGCCAAAAACATTCAGTACTTC. Its translation: CASSGLAGGPAKNIQYF. The chain couples TRBV5-1 to TRBJ2-4; 11 nucleotides match TRBD2. Trimming cost V 5 bases and J 1 base; bases outside gene matches: 8. Germline lookup yields CDR1 SGHRS and CDR2 YFSETQ. This CDR3 comprises 17 residues.

This clonotype was seen at least ten times. The chain has TRBV2 and TRBJ1-2; 10 positions match TRBD1. Trimming cost V 6 bases and J 5 bases; bases outside gene matches: 9. The CDR3 runs to 15 residues. In germline, CDR1 is SNHLY, CDR2 FYNNEI. Written as DNA, the CDR3 is TGTGCCAGCAGCTACACTTTGGGACAGGGGTATGGCTACACCTTC. As protein: CASSYTLGQGYGYTF.

The table lists this clonotype with many counts. The rearrangement links TRBV20-1 to TRBJ2-1; 13 bases agree with TRBD2. J lost 5 bases, V lost 4 bases, and 2 bases had no gene match. CDR1 and CDR2 from the germline V gene are DFQATT and SNEGSKA (reference sequence). This CDR3 is built from 14 residues. In DNA, the CDR3 is TGCAGTGCTATGGGACTAGCGGGAAACAATGAGCAGTTCTTC. This translates into CSAMGLAGNNEQFF.

This clonotype was counted at least ten times. The rearrangement uses TRBV12-3 or TRBV12-4 and TRBJ2-7; D perhaps matches TRBD2 (6 bases). Trimming cost V 5 bases and J 4 bases, with 21 bases left between them. This CDR3 contains 16 residues. The CDR3 nucleotides are TGTGCCAGCAGTACAAATTCGGGACTGAAGACTTACGAGCAGTACTTC. Its protein is CASSTNSGLKTYEQYF.

At least ten counts were recorded for this clonotype. The chain recombines TRBV6-1 with TRBJ1-3; 8 nucleotides match TRBD1. V dropped 3 bases and J dropped 0; count of bases not matched to a gene: 7. This CDR3 is built from 17 residues. CDR1 is MNHNS and CDR2 is SASEGT in the germline V gene. The CDR3 nucleotides read TGTGCCAGCAGTGAGATCGCCGGACAGGGCTCTGGAAACACCATATATTTT. It specifies CASSEIAGQGSGNTIYF.

V usage is TRBV25-1 and J usage is TRBJ2-7; 11 nucleotides align to TRBD1. This CDR3 is built from 14 residues. Unmatched junction bases numbered 6, after V lost 9 bases and J lost 2 bases. Germline V gene data show CDR1 as MGHDK and CDR2 as SYGVNS. CDR3 coding DNA: TGTGCCAGGCCCCGGGACAGGGGGACCTACGAGCAGTACTTC. Residues: CARPRDRGTYEQYF.

This clonotype was picked up many times. The gene calls are TRBV3-1 and TRBJ2-7, with 9 bases matching TRBD2. The CDR3 has 15 residues. CDR1 LGHDT and CDR2 YNNKEL come from the germline V gene (reference sequence). The V segment lost 6 bases and the J segment 5 bases; nucleotides outside the gene matches: 11. CDR3 sequence reads: CASSSSSGIRHEQYF. In nucleotides, the CDR3 is TGTGCCAGCAGTAGCTCTAGCGGGATTAGACACGAGCAGTACTTC.

This clonotype came up many times. The gene calls are TRBV6-2 or TRBV6-3 and TRBJ1-1; D might be TRBD1 (5 bases). The CDR3 loop spans 12 amino acids. Germline loops: CDR1 MNHEY, CDR2 SVGEGT. Between the trimmed V and J ends, which lost 5 bases and 1 base, there was a span of 5 bases. The CDR3 DNA follows: TGTGCCAGCAGTGACAGGAACACTGAAGCTTTCTTT. Its protein product is CASSDRNTEAFF.

This clonotype has at least ten counts. The CDR3 loop is CAWRGSGNTIYF. The DNA of the CDR3 is TGTGCCTGGCGGGGCTCTGGAAACACCATATATTTT. The chain uses TRBV30 and TRBJ1-3; D uncertain. Trimming removed 5 bases at V and 0 bases at J, with 5 bases between. The CDR3 sequence is 12 residues long. Germline CDR1 GTSNPN, CDR2 SVGIG (reference sequence).

This clonotype was seen ten or more times. The genes are TRBV6-5 and TRBJ2-2; the D gene is possibly TRBD1 (5 bases). CDR1 and CDR2 from the germline V gene are MNHEY and SVGAGI. This CDR3 is 14 amino acids long. V gave up 4 bases and J gave up 4 bases, with 10 bases separating them. CDR3 sequence (DNA): TGTGCCAGCAGTTTCAGGGAACGCACCGGGGAGCTGTTTTTT. Its translation: CASSFRERTGELFF.

This clonotype was seen repeatedly, ten times or more. The chain combines TRBV5-1 with TRBJ1-1, with a tentative D call TRBD1 (6 bases). The V end was cut by 1 base, the J end by 4 bases, with 11 bases between. Germline lookup yields CDR1 SGHRS and CDR2 YFSETQ. The CDR3 is 14 amino acids. The DNA of the CDR3 is TGCGCCAGCAGCTTGAAGGGGGACGGCACTGAAGCTTTCTTT. Its translation: CASSLKGDGTEAFF.

This clonotype appeared many times. The chain employs TRBV6-5 and TRBJ2-7, with 12 bases identical to TRBD1. J was trimmed by 4 bases and V by 7 bases; bases with no gene match: 8. The germline gives CDR1 MNHEY, CDR2 SVGAGI. The CDR3 is 15 amino acids. CDR3 in DNA: TGTGCCAGCAATGCCGGGACAGGGGGCAGGTACGAGCAGTACTTC. This encodes CASNAGTGGRYEQYF.

This clonotype was counted at least ten times. The J gene is TRBJ2-7, the V gene TRBV20-1, with D perhaps TRBD1 (6 bases). CDR1 DFQATT and CDR2 SNEGSKA come from the germline V gene (reference sequence). The CDR3 runs to 14 residues. V shed 6 bases and J shed 3 bases, with 18 bases lying between them. The CDR3 sequence is CSATRPRGGYEQYF. In DNA form, the CDR3 reads TGCAGTGCCACCAGACCCAGGGGTGGCTACGAGCAGTACTTC.

This clonotype was seen ten or more times. This rearrangement joins TRBV6-5 to TRBJ1-3; TRBD1 agrees at 7 bases. The V gene end was trimmed by 4 bases and the J gene end by 0 bases; junction bases not matched to a gene: 3. Germline-derived CDR1 and CDR2 are MNHEY and SVGAGI. The CDR3 loop spans 15 amino acids. The CDR3, as DNA: TGTGCCAGCAGTTCACAGGGGCGCTCTGGAAACACCATATATTTT. The encoded protein is CASSSQGRSGNTIYF.

This clonotype has at least ten counts. The J gene is TRBJ1-2, the V gene TRBV7-2, with 10 bases aligning to TRBD1. This CDR3 has 14 amino acids. CDR1 SGHTA and CDR2 FQGNSA come from the germline V gene. With 5 bases clipped from V and 4 bases from J, the junction kept 4 bases outside the gene matches. CDR3 nucleotide sequence: TGTGCCAGCAGCGGGACAGGGGTGGGCTATGGCTACACCTTC. Protein: CASSGTGVGYGYTF.

In its sample, this clonotype was seen many times. The chain has TRBV7-9 and TRBJ2-2; TRBD2 agrees at 10 bases. V lost 7 bases and J lost 4; bases outside the gene matches: 6. The CDR3 extends over 15 amino acids. The germline CDR1 and CDR2 sequences are SEHNR and FQNEAQ (reference sequence). The CDR3: CASKGLAGATGELFF. CDR3 in DNA: TGTGCCAGCAAGGGGCTAGCGGGAGCCACCGGGGAGCTGTTTTTT.

A remark on this clonotype: With a much larger clone just one base away, this may be a read error. V usage is TRBV11-3 and J usage is TRBJ2-2; D might be TRBD2 (5 bases). From germline, CDR1 is SGHNT and CDR2 YENEEA. The V and J ends lost 4 bases and 7 bases respectively, with 7 bases between them. CDR3 length: 12 amino acids. The CDR3 bases are TGTGCCAGCAGCTCGCGGGTCGGGGAGCTGTTTTTT. Its protein product is CASSSRVGELFF. The full variable domain, in which reference TRBV11-3 and TRBJ2-2 provide the parts outside the CDR3, is EAGVVQSPRYKIIEKKQPVAFWCNPISGHNTLYWYLQNLGQGPELLIRYENEEAVDDSQLPKDRFSAERLKGVDSTLKIQPAELGDSAVYLCASSSRVGELFFGEGSRLTVL.

By sample share, this clonotype is medium-sized. CDR3: CSALEEGYSNQPQHF. The CDR3, as DNA: TGCAGTGCCCTAGAGGAGGGTTATAGCAATCAGCCCCAGCATTTT. The chain is built from TRBV20-1 and TRBJ1-5; D is unclear. This CDR3 contains 15 residues. Germline CDR1 is DFQATT and CDR2 is SNEGSKA (reference sequence). Trimming cost V 6 bases and J 0 bases, with 15 bases left between them.

This clonotype was counted many times. J is TRBJ2-1 and V is TRBV12-3 or TRBV12-4, with 10 bases aligning to TRBD1. CDR3 size: 15 residues. V shed 6 bases, J shed 6 bases, and the junction held 8 bases outside the gene matches. The CDR3 spells CASRRPGQGFNEQFF. The DNA for the CDR3 is TGTGCCAGCAGAAGACCGGGACAGGGGTTCAATGAGCAGTTCTTC.